Listed here are 19 T cell receptor beta chains from one sample, sequenced in a study of T cells in Graves' hyperthyroidism and ophthalmopathy. Amplification of TCR beta CDR3 regions was performed using RNA transcripts as template. In the first-round RT-PCR of the TCR CDR3, the HTBI primer set was used. TCRdb re-called the multiplex PCR reads with MiXCR, one entry per CDR3 protein. This repertoire shows 400,000 to 600,000 distinct CDR3 sequences, more than 15% found once; its top ten account for over 25%. The sequenced material came from blood. Every receptor here comes from a woman aged 25-40 years with Graves' ophthalmopathy.

This chain joins TRBV28 and TRBJ2-4, with 9 nucleotides matching TRBD1. V shed 8 bases, J shed 3 bases, and the junction held 17 bases outside the gene matches. Germline V gene lookup returns CDR1 MDHEN and CDR2 SYDVKM. The CDR3 has 18 residues. The CDR3 protein is CASSAGTGRLSGKNIQYF. DNA for the CDR3: TGTGCCAGCTCAGCCGGGACAGGGCGACTTAGCGGCAAAAACATTCAGTACTTC. Drawing the rest from reference TRBV28 and TRBJ2-4, the complete variable domain is DVKVTQSSRYLVKRTGEKVFLECVQDMDHENMFWYRQDPGLGLRLIYFSYDVKMKEKGDIPEGYSVSREKKERFSLILESASTNQTSMYLCASSAGTGRLSGKNIQYFGAGTRLSVL.

This clonotype was counted at least ten times. V gene TRBV5-1 combines with J gene TRBJ2-3; 12 bases are a match to TRBD1. Germline assignment: CDR1 SGHRS and CDR2 YFSETQ. The CDR3 extends over 16 amino acids. Losses at the gene ends were 4 bases for V and 4 bases for J; bases not matched to a gene: 7. Written as DNA, the CDR3 is TGCGCCAGCAGCCCCGGGACAGGGGGCGCATCAGATACGCAGTATTTT. Its protein product is CASSPGTGGASDTQYF.

This clonotype was found a few times. V is TRBV12-3 or TRBV12-4 and J is TRBJ2-5; 9 bases line up with TRBD1. The CDR3 has 16 amino acids. The ends lost 4 bases at V and 4 bases at J; junction bases unmatched: 10. CDR3 bases: TGTGCCAGCAGTTCCTCGGACAGGGGTGCTGGAGAGACCCAGTACTTC. This translates into CASSSSDRGAGETQYF.

In its sample, this clonotype was seen many times. The CDR3 loop is CASSNSGRDYNEQFF. DNA for the CDR3: TGTGCCAGCAGCAACAGCGGGAGAGATTACAATGAGCAGTTCTTC. The rearrangement uses TRBV6-1 and TRBJ2-1, with 8 bases that match TRBD2. Germline CDR1 MNHNS, CDR2 SASEGT. The CDR3 has 15 amino acids. The J segment lost 4 bases and the V segment lost 6 bases, leaving 8 bases of the junction unmatched.

Only one count was recorded for this clonotype. V gene TRBV12-3 or TRBV12-4 combines with J gene TRBJ2-1; D may be TRBD1 (6 bases). With 3 bases removed from V and 10 bases from J, the gap between germline ends came to 13 bases. The CDR3 extends over 13 amino acids. CDR3 sequence reads: CASSFQGFNEQFF. Here the CDR3 DNA reads TGTGCCAGCAGTTTTCAGGGGTTCAACGAGCAGTTCTTC.

This clonotype has a handful of counts. The rearrangement joins TRBV5-6 to TRBJ2-7, with D tentatively TRBD1 or TRBD2 (5 bases each). This CDR3 region has 16 residues. In germline, CDR1 is SGHDT, CDR2 YYEEEE. V lost 2 bases and J lost 2, with 17 bases in between. The CDR3 nucleotides read TGTGCCAGCAGCTTTAAACTGAGGGGTGAGGCCTACGAGCAGTACTTC. Its translation: CASSFKLRGEAYEQYF.

This clonotype occurred many times. This chain joins TRBV7-9 and TRBJ1-2; 10 bases fit TRBD1. The CDR3 consists of 15 residues. Germline CDR1 reads SEHNR; CDR2 reads FQNEAQ (reference sequence). V shed 5 bases, J shed 6 bases, and the junction held 9 bases outside the gene matches. CDR3 residues: CASSQGQGDYNGYTF. CDR3 coding DNA: TGTGCCAGCAGCCAAGGACAGGGGGACTATAATGGCTACACCTTC.

This clonotype appeared a few times. The chain uses TRBV9 and TRBJ2-1; TRBD2 matches at 9 bases. The CDR3 length is 14 residues. Germline V CDR1 and CDR2: SGDLS, YYNGEE. After removal of 3 bases from V and 6 bases from J, the junction contained 4 bases not matched to a gene. CDR3 nucleotide sequence: TGTGCCAGCAGCGCCGGACTAGCGAGCAATGAGCAGTTCTTC. Encoded protein: CASSAGLASNEQFF.

This clonotype was found a few times. This may be a read error: a much more frequent sequence differs by one nucleotide. The rearrangement links TRBV28 to TRBJ1-1, with D unclear. The CDR3 is 14 amino acids. The germline gives CDR1 MDHEN, CDR2 SYDVKM. The CDR3 here is CVSSFTGRTTEAFF. The CDR3, as DNA: TGTGTCAGCAGTTTCACGGGAAGGACCACTGAAGCTTTCTTT.

Many counts were recorded for this clonotype. The chain couples TRBV5-6 to TRBJ1-3; TRBD1 matches at 10 bases. Germline V CDR1 and CDR2: SGHDT, YYEEEE. The J segment lost 1 base and the V segment lost 2 bases, leaving 3 bases of the junction unmatched. The length of the CDR3 is 16 residues. CDR3 in DNA: TGTGCCAGCAGCTTAAGACAGGGGGCATCTGGAAACACCATATATTTT. Protein: CASSLRQGASGNTIYF.

This chain uses TRBV12-3 or TRBV12-4 with TRBJ1-5; D is perhaps TRBD1 (6 bases). V was shortened by 7 bases and J by 6 bases, with 22 bases between the two germline ends. The CDR3 sequence is 16 residues long. CDR3 protein: CASNGGGGGKVQPQHF. For the CDR3, the DNA is TGTGCCAGCAATGGGGGCGGGGGGGGCAAGGTTCAGCCCCAGCATTTT.

For this clonotype: A single base separates this from a much larger clone, so it may be a read error. The chain employs TRBV7-9 and TRBJ2-7, with TRBD2 matching over 12 bases. The J call may not be correct, given that the DNA end is closer to TRBJ2-1. The germline V gene has CDR1 SEHNR and CDR2 FQNEAQ (reference sequence). This CDR3 contains 15 residues. In DNA, the CDR3 is TGTGCCAGCACCTTTACGGGACTAGCGGGCTACGAGCAGTTCTTC. This gives the protein CASTFTGLAGYEQFF.

This clonotype came up many times. The chain combines TRBV7-8 with TRBJ2-3; a weak D match, TRBD1 (5 bases). The CDR3 is 19 residues long. CDR1 SGHVS and CDR2 FQNEAQ come from the germline V gene. The V end lost 5 bases, the J end lost 2 bases, and 26 bases lay between the germline ends. CDR3 sequence (DNA): TGTGCCAGCAGCCTATGGACATCAGGTTATCCTCGATTCACAGATACGCAGTATTTT. Its translation is CASSLWTSGYPRFTDTQYF. Full variable domain (outside the CDR3, taken from reference TRBV7-8 and TRBJ2-3): GAGVSQSPRYKVAKRGQDVALRCDPISGHVSLFWYQQALGQGPEFLTYFQNEAQLDKSGLPSDRFFAERPEGSVSTLKIQRTQQEDSAVYLCASSLWTSGYPRFTDTQYFGPGTRLTVL.

The V gene is TRBV7-2, the J gene TRBJ2-2; D unclear. Trimming removed 1 base at V and 6 bases at J, with 9 bases between. CDR3 length equals 14 residues. Germline V CDR1 and CDR2: SGHTA, FQGNSA. The DNA of the CDR3 is TGTGCCAGCAGCTTAGAGGATATACCCGGGGAGCTGTTTTTT. The encoded protein is CASSLEDIPGELFF.

This clonotype was seen once. The chain recombines TRBV4-1 with TRBJ2-4; D ambiguous. Trimming removed 1 base from V and 0 bases from J, with 13 bases in between. The CDR3 is 17 amino acids. CDR1 is MGHRA and CDR2 is YSYEKL in the germline V gene. Here the CDR3 reads CASSQVKGKGAKNIQYF. The CDR3 DNA reads as TGCGCCAGCAGCCAAGTTAAGGGTAAGGGAGCCAAAAACATTCAGTACTTC.

The chain links TRBV19 to TRBJ2-3; 12 bases align to TRBD2. Losses at the gene ends were 3 bases for V and 5 bases for J; bases not matched to a gene: 9. Germline assignment: CDR1 LNHDA and CDR2 SQIVND (reference sequence). The CDR3 has 17 amino acids. The CDR3 DNA reads as TGTGCCAGTAGTATCCGACTAGCGGGAGTACGTGGAGATACGCAGTATTTT. It translates to CASSIRLAGVRGDTQYF. Looking up the rest from reference TRBV19 and TRBJ2-3 gives the full variable domain: DGGITQSPKYLFRKEGQNVTLSCEQNLNHDAMYWYRQDPGQGLRLIYYSQIVNDFQKGDIAEGYSVSREKKESFPLTVTSAQKNPTAFYLCASSIRLAGVRGDTQYFGPGTRLTVL.

V gene TRBV15 combines with J gene TRBJ2-3; TRBD1 agrees at 7 bases. V shed 5 bases and J 0 bases; nucleotides not matched to a gene: 5. Germline assignment: CDR1 LNHNV and CDR2 YYDKDF (reference sequence). This CDR3 has 15 residues. Written as DNA, the CDR3 is TGTGCCACCAGCCGCCGGGGACAGAGCACAGATACGCAGTATTTT. Its protein product is CATSRRGQSTDTQYF. Supplemented by reference TRBV15 and TRBJ2-3, the full variable domain reads DAMVIQNPRYQVTQFGKPVTLSCSQTLNHNVMYWYQQKSSQAPKLLFHYYDKDFNNEADTPDNFQSRRPNTSFCFLDIRSPGLGDTAMYLCATSRRGQSTDTQYFGPGTRLTVL.

The sample holds a few counts of this clonotype. The V and J genes are TRBV27 and TRBJ1-1; D call uncertain. Germline assignment: CDR1 MNHEY and CDR2 SMNVEV (reference sequence). The CDR3 is made up of 15 amino acids. Trimming took off 4 bases at V and 4 bases at J, with 16 bases between the two ends. CDR3 in DNA: TGTGCCAGCAGTTCCCCACTTTTAGCATTCACTGAAGCTTTCTTT. Amino acid sequence: CASSSPLLAFTEAFF.

The CDR3 DNA reads TGTGCCACCGGGAACTACACAGGAGATACGCAGTATTTT. As protein: CATGNYTGDTQYF. The rearrangement uses TRBV15 and TRBJ2-3, with a tentative D call TRBD1 (5 bases). Deletions cut 8 bases from V and 5 bases from J, with 14 bases between. The CDR3 is made up of 13 amino acids. CDR1 is LNHNV and CDR2 is YYDKDF in the germline V gene (reference sequence). Variable domain in full (rest from reference TRBV15 and TRBJ2-3): DAMVIQNPRYQVTQFGKPVTLSCSQTLNHNVMYWYQQKSSQAPKLLFHYYDKDFNNEADTPDNFQSRRPNTSFCFLDIRSPGLGDTAMYLCATGNYTGDTQYFGPGTRLTVL.